This T cell receptor beta chain emerged from a study of cytomegalovirus exposure and HLA in healthy donors. PCR primers comprised 60 Vbeta and 13 Jbeta primers. The table came from immunoSEQ multiplex PCR; TCRdb's copy has only in-frame clones and leaves some out. The sample yields about 83,000 clones, roughly 75% seen once. Deletions cut 0 bases from V and 6 bases from J, with 11 bases between. The CDR3 has 14 amino acids. The germline V gene encodes CDR1 SGDLS and CDR2 YYNGEE. This sequence joins TRBV9 and TRBJ2-3; TRBD1 might be the D (5 bases). The specimen was PBMCs. The sequence was collected from a man aged 60 to 75 in good health and CMV-seronegative. As DNA, the CDR3 is TGTGCCAGCAGCGTAGGGGGCGGAGCGGATACGCAGTATTTT. This translates into CASSVGGGADTQYF.